This TCR beta chain was recovered during a study of T cell responses to AZD1222 COVID-19 vaccine. Looking at the study overall: Combined were second doses at about 4 or about 12 weeks.

This CDR3 has 14 residues. The germline CDR1 and CDR2 sequences are LGHDT and YNNKEL (reference sequence). V lost 1 base, J lost 12 bases, and 9 bases stayed unmatched. Using immunoSEQ multiplex PCR, the repertoire was profiled, and TCRdb retains in-frame clones only, with some absent. The table shows 150,000 to 200,000 clones, with roughly 90% occurring only once. The source of this sequence is an adult in good health. The chain uses TRBV3-1 (or the pseudogene TRBV3-2) and TRBJ1-1, with TRBD1 matching 9 bases. Sequenced here: peripheral blood, sampled on day 0 of AZD1222 vaccination. The CDR3 spells CASSQGIPGQGPFF. The CDR3 region has the DNA TGTGCCAGCAGCCAAGGGATCCCGGGACAGGGACCTTTCTTT.